The TCR beta chain under discussion was sequenced for a study of T-cell reconstitution after alpha-beta-depleted transplantation in children. Unique molecular identifiers were incorporated during preparation of the TCRbeta library. TCRdb passed the PCR reads through MiXCR, listing each CDR3 protein once. The profile shows approximately 640,000 distinct CDR3 sequences, around 17% of them singletons. Germline CDR1 is SGHRS and CDR2 is YFSETQ. The CDR3 loop spans 17 amino acids. V lost 3 bases to trimming and J lost 2 bases, with 20 bases between them. In its sample, this clonotype was seen a few times. The sequence was obtained from a human donor who donated a stem cell graft to a child with acute myeloid leukemia. The sample in question was PBMCs from the stem cell graft donor, obtained from the stem cell graft. This chain uses TRBV5-1 with TRBJ2-5, with D tentatively TRBD2 (6 bases). CDR3 region: CASSSWDFPHEQETQYF. CDR3 in DNA: TGCGCCAGCAGCTCGTGGGACTTCCCACACGAACAAGAGACCCAGTACTTC.